This TCR beta chain appears in the sequencing data of a study of blood T cell repertoires in COVID-19. Looking at the study overall: The United States, Italy and Spain provided the acute and convalescent COVID-19 samples. The analysed material was cDNA or gDNA that came from T cells, B-cell-depleted T cells, or PBMCs.

The CDR3 is made up of 15 amino acids. From germline, CDR1 is SEHNR and CDR2 FQNEAQ (reference sequence). After removal of 8 bases from V and 3 bases from J, the junction contained 9 bases not matched to a gene. The method was immunoSEQ multiplex PCR; TCRdb's version includes in-frame clones alone and lacks a portion of them. The sample shows under 200,000 clones, roughly 85% of them seen only once. V gene TRBV7-9 combines with J gene TRBJ1-2; the match to TRBD1 covers 10 bases. Material for sequencing was peripheral blood. This clonotype was sampled from a woman aged 25 to 45 with acute or convalescent COVID-19. Here the CDR3 reads CASGTTGGAHYGYTF. CDR3 coding DNA: TGTGCCAGCGGAACGACAGGGGGCGCACACTATGGCTACACCTTC.